The next 29 T cell receptor beta chains were all read from a single sample in a study of blood T cells in healthy people across ages. Combining a sample-barcoded 5' primer with a J-beta primer mix, a second PCR ran for about 6 to 11 cycles. A single record per CDR3 protein comes from TCRdb applying MiXCR to the 5' RACE reads. The table lists approximately 1,700,000 distinct CDR3 sequences, more than 35% of them singletons, with about 21% in the top ten. Sequencing input: blood. Receptor source: a human donor in good health.

This clonotype was seen only a few times. At one boundary the junction diverges from the germline segment, which might be a read error. The V and J genes are TRBV6-5 and TRBJ2-7; D is possibly TRBD1 (5 bases). The CDR3 is 12 amino acids. Germline V gene lookup returns CDR1 MNHEY and CDR2 SVGAGI. The CDR3 DNA is TGCGCCAGCAGGCCCGCAGGGCACGAGCAGTACTTC. Translation gives CASRPAGHEQYF.

This clonotype was recorded many times. The rearrangement joins TRBV29-1 to TRBJ1-2; 8 nucleotides line up with TRBD1. V gave up 2 bases and J gave up 5 bases; unmatched junction bases: 4. Germline V gene sequence: CDR1 SQVTM, CDR2 ANQGSEA. There are 13 residues in the CDR3. The CDR3 DNA is TGCAGCGTTGAATGGGGACAGGCATATGGCTACACCTTC. It encodes CSVEWGQAYGYTF.

This clonotype was counted only a few times. The chain couples TRBV7-2 to TRBJ2-7, with 9 nucleotides matching TRBD2. The germline V gene encodes CDR1 SGHTA and CDR2 FQGNSA. The CDR3 spans 18 residues. Germline trimming cut 2 bases from V and 2 bases from J; bases unmatched to any gene: 13. In nucleotides, the CDR3 is TGTGCCAGCAGCTTAACCGTGAGGCGGGGGGGGTTTCCCTACGAGCAGTACTTC. Its translation: CASSLTVRRGGFPYEQYF.

V gene TRBV6-2 or TRBV6-3 combines with J gene TRBJ1-2; 11 nucleotides line up with TRBD1. Trimming cost V 4 bases and J 7 bases; bases outside gene matches: 5. The CDR3 is 14 amino acids. Per the germline V gene, CDR1 is MNHEY and CDR2 is SVGEGT. CDR3 region: CASSSDRGLSGYTF. In nucleotides, the CDR3 is TGTGCCAGCAGTTCGGACAGGGGGCTAAGTGGCTACACCTTC.

This chain uses TRBV7-9 with TRBJ2-5, with a weak D call TRBD2 (6 bases). The CDR3 runs 15 residues. Trimming took off 5 bases at V and 9 bases at J, with 22 bases between the two ends. CDR1 is SEHNR and CDR2 is FQNEAQ in the germline V gene (reference sequence). CDR3 coding DNA: TGTGCCAGCAGCCCAACCCCGGACTGGGGGGAGGCCCAGTACTTC. Translating gives CASSPTPDWGEAQYF. The full variable domain, rest sourced from reference TRBV7-9 and TRBJ2-5, is DTGVSQNPRHKITKRGQNVTFRCDPISEHNRLYWYRQTLGQGPEFLTYFQNEAQLEKSRLLSDRFSAERPKGSFSTLEIQRTEQGDSAMYLCASSPTPDWGEAQYFGPGTRLLVL.

The V call is TRBV27, the J call TRBJ2-1, with D uncertain. Germline V gene lookup returns CDR1 MNHEY and CDR2 SMNVEV (reference sequence). Trimming shortened V by 7 bases and J by 0 bases, and 19 bases separated the two germline ends. CDR3 length: 17 amino acids. The DNA for the CDR3 is TGTGCCAGCACCCTAAGGATTGCCGACCACTCCTACAATGAGCAGTTCTTC. Translated: CASTLRIADHSYNEQFF.

The chain joins TRBV20-1 to TRBJ2-5; TRBD2 might be the D (6 bases). Trimming took off 0 bases at V and 5 bases at J, with 19 bases between the two ends. This CDR3 is 16 amino acids long. CDR1 and CDR2 (germline): DFQATT, SNEGSKA (reference sequence). Here the CDR3 DNA reads TGCAGTGCTAGAGATGCACGCCTAGCGATTCGGGAGACCCAGTACTTC. Its translation is CSARDARLAIRETQYF.

The V call is TRBV24-1, the J call TRBJ2-5, with 10 bases aligning to TRBD1. V gave up 9 bases and J gave up 1 base; unmatched junction bases: 13. The germline gives CDR1 KGHDR, CDR2 SFDVKD. The CDR3 totals 17 residues. CDR3 sequence: CATSASPGQGTQETQYF. The CDR3 DNA reads as TGTGCCACCTCAGCTTCCCCGGGACAGGGGACCCAAGAGACCCAGTACTTC.

This chain joins TRBV6-2 or TRBV6-3 and TRBJ2-7; D tentatively fits TRBD1 or TRBD2 (6 bases each). The CDR3 is made up of 15 amino acids. V dropped 6 bases and J dropped 4 bases, with 19 bases sitting between them. Germline CDR1 reads MNHEY; CDR2 reads SVGEGT. CDR3 nucleotides: TGTGCCAGCAGCCTGCATCGTAGGGGGGATTACGAGCAGTACTTC. Translating gives CASSLHRRGDYEQYF.

The chain recombines TRBV20-1 with TRBJ1-1, with 8 bases aligning to TRBD1. This CDR3 contains 12 residues. The germline CDR1 and CDR2 sequences are DFQATT and SNEGSKA (reference sequence). The V gene end was trimmed by 4 bases and the J gene end by 8 bases; junction bases not matched to a gene: 6. The CDR3 loop reads CSAKTGDWEAFF. The DNA of the CDR3 is TGCAGTGCTAAGACAGGGGATTGGGAAGCTTTCTTT.

This clonotype was observed many times. The genes are TRBV5-8 and TRBJ1-2; D is undetermined. CDR1 and CDR2 from the germline V gene are SGHTS and YDEGEE. V lost 0 bases to trimming and J lost 5 bases, with 14 bases between them. The CDR3 is 15 residues long. The CDR3 DNA sequence: TGTGCCAGCAGCTTGGCCTTCAGTGCAGAGTATGGCTACACCTTC. Protein sequence: CASSLAFSAEYGYTF.

The chain employs TRBV29-1 and TRBJ2-4; the D is unclear. Matching the DNA end better, TRBJ2-7 makes the J call doubtful. Germline lookup yields CDR1 SQVTM and CDR2 ANQGSEA. The CDR3 is 11 residues long. The CDR3 bases are TGCAGCGTTACTGAATCCTACGAGCAGTACTTC. This gives the protein CSVTESYEQYF.

Points on this clonotype: With a much larger clone just one base away, this may be a read error. The chain combines TRBV7-6 with TRBJ2-4; the D gene is possibly TRBD1 (6 bases). Gene TRBJ2-7 matches the end of the DNA better, so the J call may be wrong. This CDR3 contains 13 residues. CDR1 and CDR2 (germline): SGHVS, FNYEAQ. CDR3 amino acids: CASIQGQTYEQYF. The DNA for the CDR3 is TGTGCCAGCATCCAAGGACAGACCTACGAGCAGTACTTC.

This chain links TRBV29-1 with TRBJ2-5, with 12 bases that match TRBD2. Germline V gene lookup returns CDR1 SQVTM and CDR2 ANQGSEA. This CDR3 is 14 amino acids long. V was pared by 6 bases and J by 4 bases, with 6 bases of the junction left unmatched. The CDR3 region has the DNA TGCAGCGTCTCTAGCGGGGGGGCCGGAGAGACCCAGTACTTC. It translates to CSVSSGGAGETQYF.

The rearrangement links TRBV27 to TRBJ2-1; 11 bases match TRBD2. Per the germline V gene, CDR1 is MNHEY and CDR2 is SMNVEV (reference sequence). There are 16 residues in the CDR3. Germline trimming cut 5 bases from V and 6 bases from J; bases unmatched to any gene: 9. The CDR3 bases are TGTGCCAGCAGTCCCCGACTAGCGGGACAGGGCAATGAGCAGTTCTTC. Its translation is CASSPRLAGQGNEQFF.

The V call is TRBV5-1, the J call TRBJ2-2; 8 nucleotides align to TRBD1. V was pared by 2 bases and J by 6 bases, with 6 bases of the junction left unmatched. The CDR3 has 15 residues. Germline V gene sequence: CDR1 SGHRS, CDR2 YFSETQ. The CDR3 coding sequence is TGCGCCAGCAGCTTTATGGGACAGGTCGCCGGGGAGCTGTTTTTT. Its translation: CASSFMGQVAGELFF.

The chain is built from TRBV4-3 and TRBJ2-5, with TRBD1 matching 9 bases. The CDR3 consists of 16 residues. The V and J ends lost 4 bases and 4 bases, in that order; junction bases with no gene match: 10. Germline assignment: CDR1 LGHNA and CDR2 YSLEER. This CDR3 reads CASSRNRQGVGETQYF. CDR3 in DNA: TGCGCCAGCAGCCGTAATCGACAGGGGGTCGGAGAGACCCAGTACTTC.

This clonotype was found many times. The chain combines TRBV12-3 or TRBV12-4 with TRBJ2-3, with D possibly matching TRBD2 (6 bases). The CDR3 runs to 12 residues. V lost 8 bases, J lost 1 base, and 7 bases lay in between. This CDR3 reads CASCGGTDTQYF. For the CDR3, the DNA is TGTGCCAGCTGCGGGGGCACAGATACGCAGTATTTT.

V gene TRBV12-3 or TRBV12-4 combines with J gene TRBJ2-7; perhaps TRBD1 as D (6 bases). V gave up 5 bases and J gave up 7 bases, with 15 bases separating them. The CDR3 sequence is 13 residues long. In nucleotides, the CDR3 is TGTGCCAGCAGTAAGACAGGTCCCGAGGAGCAGTACTTC. Protein product: CASSKTGPEEQYF.

The chain links TRBV7-8 to TRBJ1-2, with unresolved D. The CDR3 consists of 19 residues. The germline V gene encodes CDR1 SGHVS and CDR2 FQNEAQ. Deletions cut 5 bases from V and 4 bases from J, with 29 bases between. The CDR3 region has the DNA TGTGCCAGCAGCCTAAGGGTTGCGGCAGCCGTTGAGGTTGGCTATGGCTACACCTTC. The encoded protein is CASSLRVAAAVEVGYGYTF.

This clonotype was detected a few times. The chain combines TRBV11-2 with TRBJ1-2; D possibly corresponds to TRBD1 (5 bases). Trimming left V 5 bases short and J 3 bases short, with 16 bases between. The V gene's germline CDR1 is SGHAT and CDR2 FQNNGV. The length of the CDR3 is 15 residues. CDR3 nucleotide sequence: TGTGCCAGCAGCCTCTCGTGGGAGGGGTACTATGGCTACACCTTC. It yields the protein CASSLSWEGYYGYTF.

This clonotype was seen only a few times. Sequence at one end of the junction differs from germline and may be a read error. The chain is built from TRBV27 and TRBJ2-6; perhaps TRBD1 as D (5 bases). Germline CDR1 and CDR2: MNHEY and SMNVEV (reference sequence). The CDR3 is made up of 17 amino acids. The CDR3 region has the DNA TGTGCCAGCAGCGGCCTGGACGCAACATCTGGGGCCAACGTCCTGACTTTT. Its protein product is CASSGLDATSGANVLTF.

The chain uses TRBV20-1 and TRBJ2-1, with D possibly TRBD2 on 6 matching bases. This CDR3 is built from 14 residues. Trimming removed 6 bases from V and 0 bases from J, with 12 bases in between. The V gene's germline CDR1 is DFQATT and CDR2 SNEGSKA (reference sequence). CDR3 nucleotide sequence: TGCAGTGCGTTACGGGGGAGCTCCTACAATGAGCAGTTCTTC. Protein product: CSALRGSSYNEQFF.

This clonotype has only a few counts. V and J are TRBV12-3 or TRBV12-4 and TRBJ2-5, with 8 positions matching TRBD2. This CDR3 contains 14 residues. The trim removed 5 bases at V and 4 bases at J, leaving 6 bases unmatched. Written as DNA, the CDR3 is TGTGCCAGCAGTATCGGACTAGCAGGAGAGACCCAGTACTTC. Its translation is CASSIGLAGETQYF.

This clonotype has a handful of counts. The CDR3 DNA reads TGTGCCAGCAGTTTAGAGGTTACCACCACCTACGAGCAGTACTTC. It yields the protein CASSLEVTTTYEQYF. The chain carries TRBV12-3 or TRBV12-4 and TRBJ2-7; D unresolved. CDR3 length equals 15 residues. Trimming removed 1 base at V and 2 bases at J, with 12 bases between.

This rearrangement joins TRBV5-1 to TRBJ2-1; maybe TRBD2 (7 bases). V was cut by 0 bases and J by 10 bases, with 20 bases left in between. Germline assignment: CDR1 SGHRS and CDR2 YFSETQ. CDR3 length: 16 amino acids. The CDR3 region is CASSLEGGVYTWEQFF. The CDR3 coding sequence is TGCGCCAGCAGCTTGGAGGGGGGGGTGTACACCTGGGAGCAGTTCTTC. The full variable domain, rest sourced from reference TRBV5-1 and TRBJ2-1, is KAGVTQTPRYLIKTRGQQVTLSCSPISGHRSVSWYQQTPGQGLQFLFEYFSETQRNKGNFPGRFSGRQFSNSRSEMNVSTLELGDSALYLCASSLEGGVYTWEQFFGPGTRLTVL.

This clonotype was counted between two and nine times. V is TRBV10-3 and J is TRBJ1-5, with D perhaps matching TRBD1 (5 bases). CDR3 length: 13 amino acids. Trimming removed 2 bases at V and 9 bases at J, with 11 bases between. CDR1 and CDR2 from the germline V gene are ENHRY and SYGVKD. The CDR3 bases are TGTGCCATCAGTGAGAGGGGAGTAGGGCCCCAGCATTTT. Its translation is CAISERGVGPQHF.

The chain couples TRBV25-1 to TRBJ2-3; D ambiguous. From germline, CDR1 is MGHDK and CDR2 SYGVNS. The CDR3 runs 13 residues. Trimming removed 3 bases from V and 2 bases from J, with 6 bases in between. The CDR3 is CASSESNTDTQYF. CDR3 nucleotides: TGTGCCAGCAGTGAGAGCAACACAGATACGCAGTATTTT. Full variable domain (outside the CDR3, taken from reference TRBV25-1 and TRBJ2-3): EADIYQTPRYLVIGTGKKITLECSQTMGHDKMYWYQQDPGMELHLIHYSYGVNSTEKGDLSSESTVSRIRTEHFPLTLESARPSHTSQYLCASSESNTDTQYFGPGTRLTVL.

This clonotype was observed a handful of times. The CDR3 region has the DNA TGTGCCACCAGTGATTTTGCTAGCGGGGTGTTCACAGATACGCAGTATTTT. Translated: CATSDFASGVFTDTQYF. The chain uses TRBV24-1 and TRBJ2-3; 9 bases match TRBD2. The CDR3 is 17 residues long. Germline CDR1 is KGHDR and CDR2 is SFDVKD. Trimming took 1 base from V and 2 from J; bases not matched to a gene: 6.